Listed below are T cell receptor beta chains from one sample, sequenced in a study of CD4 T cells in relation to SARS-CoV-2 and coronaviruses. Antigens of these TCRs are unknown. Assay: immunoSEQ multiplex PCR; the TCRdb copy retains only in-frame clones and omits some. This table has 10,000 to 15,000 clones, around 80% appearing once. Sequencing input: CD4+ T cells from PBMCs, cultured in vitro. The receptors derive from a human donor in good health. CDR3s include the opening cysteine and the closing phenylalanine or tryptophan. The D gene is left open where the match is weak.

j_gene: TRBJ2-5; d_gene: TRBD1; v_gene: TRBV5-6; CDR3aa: CASSPSDRGQETQYF
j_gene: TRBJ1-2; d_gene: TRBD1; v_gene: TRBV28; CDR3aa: CASTERRGRWYGYTF
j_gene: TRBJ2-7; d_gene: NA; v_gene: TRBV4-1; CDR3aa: CASSPLPGRIYEQYF
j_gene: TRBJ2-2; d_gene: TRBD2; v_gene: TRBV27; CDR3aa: CAGSSRVAGAGELFF
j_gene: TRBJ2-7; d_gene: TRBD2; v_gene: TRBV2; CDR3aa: CASRGTSGFSGSYEQYF
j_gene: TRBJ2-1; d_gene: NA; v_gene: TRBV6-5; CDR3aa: CASRAGAENEQFF
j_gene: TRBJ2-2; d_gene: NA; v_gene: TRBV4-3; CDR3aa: CASSQVGYTGELFF
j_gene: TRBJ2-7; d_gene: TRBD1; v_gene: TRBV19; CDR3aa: CASSPGQTYEQYF
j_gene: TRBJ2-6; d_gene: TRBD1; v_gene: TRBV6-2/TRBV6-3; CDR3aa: CASSSQGAPGANVLTF
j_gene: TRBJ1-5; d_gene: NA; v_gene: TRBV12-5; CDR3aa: CASGLGDDQPQHF
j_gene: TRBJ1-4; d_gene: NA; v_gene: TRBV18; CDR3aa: CASSLNQGEKLFF
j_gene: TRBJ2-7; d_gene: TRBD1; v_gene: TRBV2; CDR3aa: CASRPGTGGYNEQYF
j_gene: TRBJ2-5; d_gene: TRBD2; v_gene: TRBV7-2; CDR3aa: CASSPRLAAETQYF
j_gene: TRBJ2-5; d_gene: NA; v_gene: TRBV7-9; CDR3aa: CASSSGRPQETQYF
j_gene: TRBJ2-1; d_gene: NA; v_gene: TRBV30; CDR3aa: CAWSPAGNEQFF
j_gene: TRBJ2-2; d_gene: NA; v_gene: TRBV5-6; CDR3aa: CASSFWGANTGELFF
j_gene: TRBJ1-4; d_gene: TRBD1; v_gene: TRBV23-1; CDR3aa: CASSQSRDRPNEKLFF
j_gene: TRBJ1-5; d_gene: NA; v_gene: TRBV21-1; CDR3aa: CASSKGVPPDQPQHF
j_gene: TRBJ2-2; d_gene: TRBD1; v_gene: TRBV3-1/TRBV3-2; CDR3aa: CASSQAYGTGGVTGELFF
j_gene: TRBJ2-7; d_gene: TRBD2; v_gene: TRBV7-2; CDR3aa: CASSKTSGTTYEQYF
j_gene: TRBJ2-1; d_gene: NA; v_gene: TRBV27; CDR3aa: CASSPTGTSFYNEQFF
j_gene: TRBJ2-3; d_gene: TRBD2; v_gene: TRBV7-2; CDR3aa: CASSTTSSGPSTDTQYF
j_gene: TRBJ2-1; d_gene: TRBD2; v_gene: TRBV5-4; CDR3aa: CASSSGTRRVYEQFF
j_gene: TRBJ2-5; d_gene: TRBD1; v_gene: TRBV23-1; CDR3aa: CASRGTGQETQYF
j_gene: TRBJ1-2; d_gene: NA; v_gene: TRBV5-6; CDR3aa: CASSNYRVQGYTF
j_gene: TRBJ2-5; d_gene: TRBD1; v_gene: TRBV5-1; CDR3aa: CASSDRVYQETQYF
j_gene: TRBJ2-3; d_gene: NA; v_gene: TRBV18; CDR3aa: CASSRDQPPSTDTQYF
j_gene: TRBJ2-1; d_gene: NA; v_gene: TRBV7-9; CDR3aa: CASSLVGLESNEQFF
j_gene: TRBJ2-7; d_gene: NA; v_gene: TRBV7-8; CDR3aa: CASSYRSSYEQYF
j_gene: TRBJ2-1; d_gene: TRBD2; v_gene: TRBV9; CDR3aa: CASSVVLAGVGEQFF
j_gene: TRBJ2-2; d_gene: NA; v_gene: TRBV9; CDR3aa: CASSPLAGEGTGELFF